This TCR beta chain was profiled in a study of cytotoxic CD8 clonotypes in ibrutinib-treated CLL. TCRdb's copy holds only in-frame clones and misses some; the assay was immunoSEQ multiplex PCR. The repertoire holds hundreds of thousands of clones, with about 80% as singletons. The CDR3 consists of 14 residues. Germline V gene lookup returns CDR1 LNHDA and CDR2 SQIVND (reference sequence). Trimming stripped 5 bases from V and 3 bases from J, with 10 bases between. The chain has TRBV19 and TRBJ1-4; a weak D match, TRBD1 (6 bases). The receptor's source is a human donor with chronic lymphocytic leukemia. The source material was PBMCs, sampled before ibrutinib treatment. Written as DNA, the CDR3 is TGTGCCAGTAGTGAACAGGGCCCTAATGAAAAACTGTTTTTT. It translates to CASSEQGPNEKLFF.